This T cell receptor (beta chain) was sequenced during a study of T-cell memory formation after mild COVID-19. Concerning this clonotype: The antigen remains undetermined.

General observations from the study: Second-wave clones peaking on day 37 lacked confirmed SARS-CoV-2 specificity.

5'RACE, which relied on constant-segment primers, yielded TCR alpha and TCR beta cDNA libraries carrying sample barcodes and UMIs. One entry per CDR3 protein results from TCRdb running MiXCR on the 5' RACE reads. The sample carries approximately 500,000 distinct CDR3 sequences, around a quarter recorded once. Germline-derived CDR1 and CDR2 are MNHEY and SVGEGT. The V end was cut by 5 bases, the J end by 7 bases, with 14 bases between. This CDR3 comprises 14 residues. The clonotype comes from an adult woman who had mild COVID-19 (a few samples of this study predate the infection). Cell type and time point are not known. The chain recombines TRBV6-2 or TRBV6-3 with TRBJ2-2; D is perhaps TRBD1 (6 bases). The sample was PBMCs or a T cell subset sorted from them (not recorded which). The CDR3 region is CASSRSGAGGELFF. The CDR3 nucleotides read TGTGCCAGCAGTCGTTCAGGGGCTGGCGGGGAGCTGTTTTTT.